This TCR beta chain was profiled in a study of T cell responses to AZD1222 COVID-19 vaccine. TCRdb keeps only in-frame clones here, not all; method: immunoSEQ multiplex PCR. The sample contains 120,000 or so clones, 80% to 90% of which appear only once. Analyses pooled second doses at about 4 or about 12 weeks. Sequences were derived from peripheral blood, sampled 28 days after the second AZD1222 dose. The receptor comes from an adult who received the AZD1222 COVID-19 vaccine.

CDR3 nucleotide sequence: TGTGCCAGCAGCGTCGGGACAGCCTCTGGAAACACCATATATTTT. Its protein product is CASSVGTASGNTIYF. The chain combines TRBV11-3 with TRBJ1-3; 7 bases agree with TRBD1. The CDR3 totals 15 residues. Germline CDR1 and CDR2: SGHNT and YENEEA. V trimming: 5 bases; J trimming: 0 bases; junction bases outside the gene matches: 4.